The following is a TCR beta chain sequence with its context. This sample stems from a study of blood T cell repertoires in COVID-19. Study information: T cells, B-cell-depleted T cells, or PBMCs provided the cDNA or gDNA that served as material.

This CDR3 is built from 14 residues. The V end lost 8 bases, the J end lost 7 bases, and 17 bases lay between the germline ends. The germline V gene has CDR1 LNHDA and CDR2 SQIVND (reference sequence). Methods used by the authors: Nucleated cell counts were estimated from reference gene primer amplification. Repertoires were generated with immunoSEQ multiplex PCR, while TCRdb's copy carries only in-frame clones and drops some. V and J calls and clone size are given by that table; D and trimming were obtained from the DNA. This table holds some 50,000 clones, 86% found once. The chain couples TRBV19 to TRBJ1-4, with a tentative D call TRBD1 (5 bases). Sequencing was done on a sample of peripheral blood. This receptor was obtained from a human donor in a cohort sampled during active COVID-19. CDR3 region: CASHHGGTPEKLFF. CDR3 nucleotides: TGTGCCAGTCACCATGGAGGGACTCCTGAAAAACTGTTTTTT.